This TCR beta chain comes out of a study of vaccination and CD4 T cells after COVID-19. Overall study: Nasal swab PCR had shown SARS-CoV-2 positivity in the convalescent patients (roughly 9 mild cases, one severe case). A median of about 100 days (range 35 to 161) separated diagnosis from post-COVID sampling.

Cultured CD4+ T-cell DNA underwent Oncomine TCR Beta short-read sequencing. From the PCR reads, TCRdb called clonotypes with MiXCR, one entry per CDR3 protein. Among 15,000 or so distinct CDR3 sequences, approximately 52% were seen once, and the ten largest hold 7.5% to 9%. Broader study findings: Convalescent patient numbers were relatively low, with no early post-infection timepoints.

V gave up 1 base and J gave up 2 bases; unmatched junction bases: 4. From germline, CDR1 is SGHTA and CDR2 FQGNSA. The CDR3 spans 16 residues. Treatment of the sample: roughly 10-day PBMC culture with coronavirus spike peptide pools or control peptides (ViraFEST assay). In the case of this clonotype: The antigen is unknown.

The receptor was isolated from a human donor who had recovered from COVID-19. Sequenced sample: CD4+ T cells from blood, cultured in vitro. The chain links TRBV7-2 to TRBJ2-5; 10 bases match TRBD1. In nucleotides, the CDR3 is TGTGCCAGCAGCTTAGTTGACAGGGGGCGGCAAGAGACCCAGTACTTC. Protein product: CASSLVDRGRQETQYF.